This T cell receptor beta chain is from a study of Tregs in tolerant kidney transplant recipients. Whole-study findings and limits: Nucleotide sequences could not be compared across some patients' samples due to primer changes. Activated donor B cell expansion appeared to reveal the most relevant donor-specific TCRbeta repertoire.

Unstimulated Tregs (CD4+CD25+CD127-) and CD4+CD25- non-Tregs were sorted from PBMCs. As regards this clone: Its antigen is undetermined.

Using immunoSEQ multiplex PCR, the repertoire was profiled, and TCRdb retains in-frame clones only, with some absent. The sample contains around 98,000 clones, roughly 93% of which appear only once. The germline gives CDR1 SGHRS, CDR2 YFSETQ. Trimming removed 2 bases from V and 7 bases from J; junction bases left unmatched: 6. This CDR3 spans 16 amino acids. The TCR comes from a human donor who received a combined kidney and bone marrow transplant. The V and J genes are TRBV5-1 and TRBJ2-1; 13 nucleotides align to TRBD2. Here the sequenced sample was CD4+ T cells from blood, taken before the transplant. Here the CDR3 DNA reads TGCGCCAGCAGCTTCGTACTAGCGGGAGGGGGGAATGAGCAGTTCTTC. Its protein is CASSFVLAGGGNEQFF.